This T cell receptor beta chain was documented in a study of blood T cell repertoires in COVID-19. Across the whole study: Both acute and convalescent COVID-19 samples were obtained from the United States, Italy and Spain.

Profiling relied on immunoSEQ multiplex PCR, and the TCRdb table lists in-frame clones only, not all of them. Here the sample spans 400,000 to 450,000 clones, about 90% being singletons. V gave up 4 bases and J gave up 6 bases; unmatched junction bases: 7. CDR1 and CDR2 (germline): MDHEN, SYDVKM. The CDR3 extends over 17 amino acids. Source material: peripheral blood. The chain uses TRBV28 and TRBJ2-1, with 15 bases matching TRBD2. This sequence was found in a man aged 18 to 30 with COVID-19, enrolled during active disease. The CDR3 coding sequence is TGTGCCAGCAGTTCTCCGGGACTAGCGGGAGGCGGCAATGAGCAGTTCTTC. It specifies CASSSPGLAGGGNEQFF.